The 32 T cell receptor beta chains reported below all come from one sample, sequenced in a study of T cells in localized non-small cell lung cancer. TCRdb's copy holds only in-frame clones and misses some; the assay was immunoSEQ multiplex PCR. The sample lists 1,500 to 2,000 clones; about 25% were seen once. Sequenced material: normal lung tissue next to the tumor, taken before any cancer treatment. The receptors were sampled from a female donor of 60 years or more with stage I lung adenocarcinoma.

By its share, this clone is medium-sized. This rearrangement joins TRBV11-3 to TRBJ1-2; 10 bases line up with TRBD1. CDR3 size: 17 residues. Losses at the gene ends were 0 bases for V and 1 base for J; bases not matched to a gene: 5. Germline assignment: CDR1 SGHNT and CDR2 YENEEA. CDR3 in DNA: TGTGCCAGCAGCTTAGAGAGGACAGGGGGTTTTAACTATGGCTACACCTTC. Amino acids: CASSLERTGGFNYGYTF.

This sequence joins TRBV9 and TRBJ1-1; possibly TRBD1 for D (6 bases). V dropped 4 bases and J dropped 1 base, with 14 bases sitting between them. CDR1 SGDLS and CDR2 YYNGEE come from the germline V gene. This CDR3 contains 15 residues. As DNA, the CDR3 is TGTGCCAGCAGCAAAGGGGGTAAGGGGAACACTGAAGCTTTCTTT. Protein sequence: CASSKGGKGNTEAFF. Full variable domain (remainder filled in from reference TRBV9 and TRBJ1-1): DSGVTQTPKHLITATGQRVTLRCSPRSGDLSVYWYQQSLDQGLQFLIQYYNGEERAKGNILERFSAQQFPDLHSELNLSSLELGDSALYFCASSKGGKGNTEAFFGQGTRLTVV.

The chain joins TRBV10-3 to TRBJ1-5; 9 nucleotides align to TRBD1. The germline gives CDR1 ENHRY, CDR2 SYGVKD. CDR3 length equals 14 residues. V gave up 2 bases and J gave up 5 bases; unmatched junction bases: 1. CDR3 DNA: TGTGCCATCAGTGAGGGACAGGGGTATCAGCCCCAGCATTTT. Residues: CAISEGQGYQPQHF.

V gene TRBV9 combines with J gene TRBJ2-7, with 10 bases lining up with TRBD2. The CDR3 contains 14 residues. V was pared by 0 bases and J by 6 bases, with 3 bases of the junction left unmatched. Germline assignment: CDR1 SGDLS and CDR2 YYNGEE. For the CDR3, the DNA is TGTGCCAGCAGCGTAGGGGGACTAGCGCGCGAGCAGTACTTC. Translating gives CASSVGGLAREQYF.

The chain has TRBV6-7 and TRBJ2-7; a weak D match, TRBD1 (6 bases). TRBV6-7 is annotated as an ORF whose role is uncertain. The V gene lost 6 bases and the J gene lost 11 bases, with 14 bases spanning the gap. The CDR3 spans 11 residues. CDR3 sequence reads: CASRYRDKEYF. The CDR3 region has the DNA TGTGCCAGCAGGTACAGGGATAAGGAGTACTTC.

The V call is TRBV19, the J call TRBJ1-1; D gene uncertain. This CDR3 comprises 13 residues. Germline values: CDR1 LNHDA, CDR2 SQIVND (reference sequence). With 3 bases removed from V and 2 bases from J, the gap between germline ends came to 7 bases. In DNA form, the CDR3 reads TGTGCCAGTAGTATGACACTAAACACTGAAGCTTTCTTT. The encoded protein is CASSMTLNTEAFF.

The gene calls are TRBV5-1 and TRBJ2-1, with D tentatively TRBD1 or TRBD2 (5 bases each). The CDR3 has 16 residues. The V and J ends lost 2 bases and 5 bases respectively, with 17 bases between them. Germline assignment: CDR1 SGHRS and CDR2 YFSETQ. CDR3 sequence: CASSLLRGEGNNEQFF. The CDR3 DNA sequence: TGCGCCAGCAGCTTATTACGAGGAGAGGGGAACAATGAGCAGTTCTTC.

The chain recombines TRBV19 with TRBJ1-4; 8 bases map to TRBD1. V was clipped by 0 bases and J by 13 bases; unmatched bases: 16. The CDR3 runs 17 residues. Germline V CDR1 and CDR2: LNHDA, SQIVND (reference sequence). In DNA form, the CDR3 reads TGTGCCAGTAGTATAGACTTCCAGACAGGGGCCGGAGGGGGACTGTTTTTT. Its translation: CASSIDFQTGAGGGLFF. Full variable domain (outside the CDR3, taken from reference TRBV19 and TRBJ1-4): DGGITQSPKYLFRKEGQNVTLSCEQNLNHDAMYWYRQDPGQGLRLIYYSQIVNDFQKGDIAEGYSVSREKKESFPLTVTSAQKNPTAFYLCASSIDFQTGAGGGLFFGSGTQLSVL.

The CDR3: CASSIVPRDQPQHF. CDR3 bases: TGTGCCAGTAGTATAGTTCCGCGGGATCAGCCCCAGCATTTT. The J gene is TRBJ1-5, the V gene TRBV19; D gene uncertain. The CDR3 extends over 14 amino acids. The germline V gene has CDR1 LNHDA and CDR2 SQIVND (reference sequence). Trimming stripped 1 base from V and 5 bases from J, with 9 bases between.

This clone has more than one count but fewer than ten. V usage is TRBV7-7 and J usage is TRBJ2-7, with a tentative D call TRBD1 (5 bases). This CDR3 is built from 14 residues. The germline CDR1 and CDR2 sequences are SSHAT and FNYEAQ (reference sequence). Trimming took 3 bases from V and 2 from J, leaving 11 bases between them. CDR3 in DNA: TGTGCCAGCAGCTTGGCAGACAGACCCTACGAGCAGTACTTC. Protein product: CASSLADRPYEQYF.

This clone is classed as medium-sized (0.01 to 0.1%). The CDR3 region is CASSLDHRQVLNTEAFF. In DNA form, the CDR3 reads TGTGCCAGCAGCTTAGACCATCGGCAAGTATTGAACACTGAAGCTTTCTTT. This chain joins TRBV11-3 and TRBJ1-1; D unresolved. Germline loops: CDR1 SGHNT, CDR2 YENEEA. Trimming stripped 0 bases from V and 0 bases from J, with 14 bases between. The CDR3 sequence is 17 residues long.

This clone was detected a few times. The V call is TRBV30, the J call TRBJ1-1; 7 bases match TRBD1. J gave up 11 bases and V 5 bases, and 11 bases lay outside the gene matches. In germline, CDR1 is GTSNPN, CDR2 SVGIG (reference sequence). CDR3 size: 12 residues. This CDR3 reads CAWWGATGRAFF. The CDR3 nucleotides are TGTGCCTGGTGGGGGGCGACAGGGCGGGCTTTCTTT.

The chain joins TRBV30 to TRBJ1-2; no firm D call. The germline gives CDR1 GTSNPN, CDR2 SVGIG (reference sequence). Trimming took 2 bases from V and 5 from J, leaving 9 bases between them. There are 12 residues in the CDR3. The CDR3 bases are TGTGCCTGGAGTCTAGACTTGTATGGCTACACCTTC. Its translation: CAWSLDLYGYTF.

CDR3 protein: CASSIDLLTGAGVGGYTF. CDR3 DNA sequence: TGTGCCAGTAGTATCGACCTCCTAACTGGGGCAGGGGTTGGTGGCTACACCTTC. The chain recombines TRBV19 with TRBJ1-2; D might be TRBD1 (6 bases). Germline loops: CDR1 LNHDA, CDR2 SQIVND (reference sequence). Trimming removed 3 bases from V and 7 bases from J, with 27 bases in between. The length of the CDR3 is 18 residues. Combining the CDR3 with reference TRBV19 and TRBJ1-2 gives the whole variable domain DGGITQSPKYLFRKEGQNVTLSCEQNLNHDAMYWYRQDPGQGLRLIYYSQIVNDFQKGDIAEGYSVSREKKESFPLTVTSAQKNPTAFYLCASSIDLLTGAGVGGYTFGSGTRLTVV.

This clone is large within its sample. The chain combines TRBV19 with TRBJ1-1; no clear D. The CDR3 has 13 residues. The germline gives CDR1 LNHDA, CDR2 SQIVND (reference sequence). Trimming cost V 3 bases and J 1 base, with 6 bases left between them. The CDR3 DNA reads TGTGCCAGTAGTATTTACTGGAACACTGAAGCTTTCTTT. Its translation: CASSIYWNTEAFF.

This clone came up a few times. The V and J genes are TRBV11-3 and TRBJ1-1; 7 nucleotides match TRBD1. This CDR3 is 15 amino acids long. The germline V gene has CDR1 SGHNT and CDR2 YENEEA. V lost 4 bases to trimming and J lost 1 base; unmatched junction nucleotides: 6. CDR3: CASSSRTGTNTEAFF. For the CDR3, the DNA is TGTGCCAGCAGCTCCCGGACAGGAACGAACACTGAAGCTTTCTTT.

This clone was observed a few times. The chain combines TRBV15 with TRBJ2-2, with TRBD1 matching 10 bases. The CDR3 covers 18 residues. The germline gives CDR1 LNHNV, CDR2 YYDKDF (reference sequence). After removal of 5 bases from V and 3 bases from J, the junction contained 12 bases not matched to a gene. CDR3 amino acids: CATSGLGRQGADTGELFF. The CDR3 DNA reads as TGTGCCACCAGCGGATTGGGACGACAGGGGGCGGACACCGGGGAGCTGTTTTTT.

By share of the sample, this clone is large (0.1 to 1%). The rearrangement joins TRBV15 to TRBJ2-7, with TRBD2 matching 8 bases. CDR1 LNHNV and CDR2 YYDKDF come from the germline V gene (reference sequence). V lost 1 base and J lost 3; bases outside the gene matches: 2. The CDR3 extends over 14 amino acids. CDR3 in amino acids: CATSRVLADYEQYF. DNA of the CDR3: TGTGCCACCAGCAGAGTACTAGCGGACTACGAGCAGTACTTC.

By sample share, this clone is large. The CDR3 DNA reads TGTGCCAGTAGTATAGGATGGACAGATGGCTACACCTTC. It yields the protein CASSIGWTDGYTF. The rearrangement links TRBV19 to TRBJ1-2; tentatively, D is TRBD1 (6 bases). This CDR3 comprises 13 residues. Germline CDR1 reads LNHDA; CDR2 reads SQIVND (reference sequence). Trimming cost V 1 base and J 6 bases, with 9 bases left between them.

In its sample, this clone was seen a few times. CDR3 sequence reads: CASSLDWSGAGELFF. CDR3 nucleotides: TGTGCCAGCAGCTTAGATTGGTCCGGGGCCGGGGAGCTGTTTTTT. The rearrangement uses TRBV11-3 and TRBJ2-2; weak D call: TRBD2 (5 bases). CDR1 SGHNT and CDR2 YENEEA come from the germline V gene. With 0 bases removed from V and 6 bases from J, the gap between germline ends came to 11 bases. This CDR3 is 15 amino acids long.

The chain uses TRBV19 and TRBJ1-2, with D perhaps matching TRBD1 (6 bases). Germline V gene lookup returns CDR1 LNHDA and CDR2 SQIVND (reference sequence). V was pared by 5 bases and J by 4 bases, with 14 bases between. The CDR3 sequence is 14 residues long. CDR3: CASSLGGATYGYTF. The CDR3 bases are TGTGCCAGTAGTTTGGGGGGCGCGACCTATGGCTACACCTTC. The full variable domain, completed using reference TRBV19 and TRBJ1-2, is DGGITQSPKYLFRKEGQNVTLSCEQNLNHDAMYWYRQDPGQGLRLIYYSQIVNDFQKGDIAEGYSVSREKKESFPLTVTSAQKNPTAFYLCASSLGGATYGYTFGSGTRLTVV.

This chain joins TRBV30 and TRBJ1-2; D not certain. Trimming took off 4 bases at V and 5 bases at J, with 8 bases between the two ends. The CDR3 sequence is 11 residues long. Germline V gene sequence: CDR1 GTSNPN, CDR2 SVGIG (reference sequence). CDR3 coding DNA: TGTGCCTGGATAGAAAAGTATGGCTACACCTTC. This gives the protein CAWIEKYGYTF. The full variable domain, completed using reference TRBV30 and TRBJ1-2, is SQTIHQWPATLVQPVGSPLSLECTVEGTSNPNLYWYRQAAGRGLQLLFYSVGIGQISSEVPQNLSASRPQDRQFILSSKKLLLSDSGFYLCAWIEKYGYTFGSGTRLTVV.

The gene calls are TRBV14 and TRBJ2-3; D possibly corresponds to TRBD2 (6 bases). Germline V CDR1 and CDR2: SGHDN, FVKESK. The CDR3 length is 17 residues. The V end lost 1 base, the J end lost 1 base, and 15 bases lay between the germline ends. CDR3 bases: TGTGCCAGCAGCCAAGGGAACCTAGCGACTCGCACAGATACGCAGTATTTT. Translated, it gives CASSQGNLATRTDTQYF.

This chain connects TRBV6-8 to TRBJ1-5, with D unclear. CDR1 is MNHGY and CDR2 is SAAAGT in the germline V gene. The CDR3 contains 14 residues. V was shortened by 9 bases and J by 2 bases, with 14 bases between the two germline ends. The CDR3 DNA reads TGTGCCAGTGGACTGATGGGCCGCAATCAGCCCCAGCATTTT. Its protein is CASGLMGRNQPQHF.

This rearrangement joins TRBV19 to TRBJ2-7; D is unclear. The CDR3 is made up of 16 amino acids. CDR1 is LNHDA, CDR2 SQIVND, per germline (reference sequence). V was trimmed by 0 bases and J by 0 bases, leaving 12 bases between them. CDR3: CASSIDITAYSYEQYF. CDR3 DNA: TGTGCCAGTAGTATAGATATCACAGCTTACTCCTACGAGCAGTACTTC.

This sequence joins TRBV6-8 and TRBJ1-4; 7 positions agree with TRBD1. V lost 3 bases, J lost 8 bases, and 3 bases stayed unmatched. The CDR3 is 13 amino acids. Germline CDR1 and CDR2: MNHGY and SAAAGT. The CDR3 protein is CASSYLGGEKLFF. DNA for the CDR3: TGTGCCAGCAGTTATTTAGGGGGCGAAAAACTGTTTTTT.

This clone was recorded a few times. The chain employs TRBV11-3 and TRBJ2-1; no clear D. The ends were cut back, 5 bases at V and 3 bases at J, with 11 bases in the middle. This CDR3 has 14 amino acids. CDR1 and CDR2 (germline): SGHNT, YENEEA. CDR3 DNA: TGTGCCAGCAGCGCCACCAGCCTCTACAATGAGCAGTTCTTC. Its translation: CASSATSLYNEQFF.

This clone has only a few counts. CDR3 sequence reads: CASSSVMGPREAKNIQYF. DNA of the CDR3: TGTGCCAGCAGTTCCGTAATGGGACCGAGGGAAGCCAAAAACATTCAGTACTTC. The J gene is TRBJ2-4, the V gene TRBV6-8, with D tentatively TRBD1 or TRBD2 (5 bases each). Trimming stripped 4 bases from V and 0 bases from J, with 19 bases between. CDR1 is MNHGY and CDR2 is SAAAGT in the germline V gene. The length of the CDR3 is 18 residues.

This clone has more than one count but fewer than ten. J is TRBJ1-4 and V is TRBV11-3; D may be TRBD1 (5 bases). Germline V gene lookup returns CDR1 SGHNT and CDR2 YENEEA. Trimming pared 2 bases from V and 2 bases from J, leaving 9 bases between. The CDR3 spans 15 residues. The CDR3 loop is CASSLRRGTNEKLFF. CDR3 coding DNA: TGTGCCAGCAGCTTAAGAAGGGGCACTAATGAAAAACTGTTTTTT.

This clone was counted a few times. The V gene is TRBV9, the J gene TRBJ2-5; TRBD2 might be the D (6 bases). Per germline, CDR1 SGDLS and CDR2 YYNGEE. This CDR3 is 15 amino acids long. V lost 2 bases and J lost 5, with 16 bases in between. The DNA for the CDR3 is TGTGCCAGCAGCGTCCGGGACTTCCGAGGGGAGACCCAGTACTTC. Amino acids: CASSVRDFRGETQYF.

V usage is TRBV10-2 and J usage is TRBJ2-7; 7 nucleotides agree with TRBD2. There are 15 residues in the CDR3. After removal of 1 base from V and 2 bases from J, the junction contained 5 bases not matched to a gene. The germline gives CDR1 WSHSY, CDR2 SAAADI. The CDR3 DNA follows: TGCGCCAGCAGTGAGTTGGGGGGGGTGACCTACGAGCAGTACTTC. Protein: CASSELGGVTYEQYF.

This clone is deemed medium-sized. The V call is TRBV6-8, the J call TRBJ1-2; 7 bases match TRBD1. The CDR3 contains 14 residues. Germline V lookup: CDR1 MNHGY, CDR2 SAAAGT. Trimming at V came to 4 bases and at J to 5 bases, leaving 7 bases not matched to a gene. The CDR3 region has the DNA TGTGCCAGCAGTTCAACAGGGGACACTTATGGCTACACCTTC. It codes for CASSSTGDTYGYTF.